The next 24 T cell receptor beta chains were all read from a single sample in a study of blood T cell repertoires in COVID-19 (dated by TCRdb to the early 2020s). The receptor library was made with the immunoSEQ multiplex PCR assay. TCRdb limited this immuneACCESS table to in-frame rearrangements with V and J called. A share of clones is missing; checked studies link under half to unresolved V genes, and the rest is unexplained. Here the sample has about 260,000 clones; around 89% occur a single time. Approximately 3.3% of the sample comes from the top ten. Sequenced input: peripheral blood. These TCRs come from a woman in her thirties or forties with acute or convalescent COVID-19.

Only a few counts were recorded for this clone. This sequence joins TRBV10-2 and TRBJ2-7, with D perhaps TRBD2 (5 bases). Germline CDR1 and CDR2: WSHSY and SAAADI. Trimming removed 2 bases from V and 0 bases from J, with 5 bases in between. This CDR3 is 13 amino acids long. DNA for the CDR3: TGCGCCAGCAGTGAGGCGGGCTCCTACGAGCAGTACGTC. Translated: CASSEAGSYEQYV.

This sequence joins TRBV3-1 (or the pseudogene TRBV3-2) and TRBJ1-1; D not resolved. The V gene's germline CDR1 is LGHDT and CDR2 YNNKEL (reference sequence). The ends were cut back, 0 bases at V and 9 bases at J, with 8 bases in the middle. CDR3 size: 12 residues. The CDR3 coding sequence is TGTGCCAGCAGCCAAGAAAAACTCAAAGCTTTCTTT. Translating gives CASSQEKLKAFF.

This chain uses TRBV7-6 with TRBJ2-2, with D possibly matching TRBD2 (6 bases). This CDR3 has 15 residues. Trimming shortened V by 1 base and J by 4 bases, and 10 bases separated the two germline ends. Germline V gives CDR1 SGHVS, CDR2 FNYEAQ. CDR3 sequence: CASSLGRSGTGELFF. In DNA form, the CDR3 reads TGTGCCAGCAGCTTAGGGCGTAGCGGCACCGGGGAGCTGTTTTTT.

The rearrangement links TRBV10-1 to TRBJ2-1; tentatively, D is TRBD2 (5 bases). The ends were cut back, 2 bases at V and 4 bases at J, with 9 bases in the middle. Germline CDR1 reads WNHNN; CDR2 reads SYGVQD (reference sequence). The length of the CDR3 is 14 residues. CDR3 DNA sequence: TGCGCCAGCAGTGAGGAGGGAAGGTACAATGAGCAGTTCTTC. Amino acid sequence: CASSEEGRYNEQFF.

The CDR3 coding sequence is TGTGCTAGTGCCATCGGAAACACCATATATTTT. Protein product: CASAIGNTIYF. The chain links TRBV12-5 to TRBJ1-3; D not resolved. The CDR3 extends over 11 amino acids. V lost 7 bases and J 4 bases, leaving 5 bases between the germline ends. Germline lookup yields CDR1 LGHNT and CDR2 FRNRAP.

This rearrangement joins TRBV5-6 to TRBJ2-7, with D perhaps TRBD1 (6 bases). Germline CDR1 and CDR2: SGHDT and YYEEEE. The germline V and J ends were trimmed by 4 bases and 3 bases, with 14 bases remaining between them. The length of the CDR3 is 14 residues. The CDR3 region is CASSQGSPYYEQYV. DNA for the CDR3: TGTGCCAGCAGCCAGGGGTCCCCTTACTACGAGCAGTACGTC.

The CDR3 loop is CASKGMSQGANYGYTF. The CDR3 coding sequence is TGTGCCAGCAAGGGAATGTCACAGGGAGCTAACTATGGCTACACCTTC. The V call is TRBV2, the J call TRBJ1-2; D might be TRBD1 (6 bases). Germline CDR1 is SNHLY and CDR2 is FYNNEI. The CDR3 has 16 residues. The V end was cut by 7 bases, the J end by 0 bases, with 18 bases between.

This clone came up once. One junction end disagrees with the germline gene, perhaps due to a read error. The gene calls are TRBV5-6 and TRBJ2-5; the match to TRBD2 covers 12 bases. Germline V gives CDR1 SGHDT, CDR2 YYEEEE. There are 13 residues in the CDR3. The CDR3 sequence is CASSFMGLAGNHF. The CDR3 region has the DNA TGTGCCAGCAGCTTTATGGGACTAGCGGGTAATCACTTC. Looking up the rest from reference TRBV5-6 and TRBJ2-5 gives the full variable domain: DAGVTQSPTHLIKTRGQQVTLRCSPKSGHDTVSWYQQALGQGPQFIFQYYEEEERQRGNFPDRFSGHQFPNYSSELNVNALLLGDSALYLCASSFMGLAGNHFGPGTRLLVL.

This chain connects TRBV21-1 to TRBJ1-5. TRBV21-1 is labeled a pseudogene. The CDR3 is 16 amino acids. CDR3 in amino acids: CASSPRRRDPNQPQHF. In DNA, the CDR3 is TGTGCCAGCAGCCCCCGAAGGCGGGACCCCAATCAGCCCCAGCATTTT.

V is TRBV30 and J is TRBJ1-2; D is unclear. The CDR3 has 11 amino acids. The ends were cut back, 4 bases at V and 8 bases at J, with 11 bases in the middle. Germline assignment: CDR1 GTSNPN and CDR2 SVGIG (reference sequence). Here the CDR3 reads CAWNRVGGYTF. DNA of the CDR3: TGTGCCTGGAACAGAGTCGGCGGCTACACCTTC. The full variable domain, completed using reference TRBV30 and TRBJ1-2, is SQTIHQWPATLVQPVGSPLSLECTVEGTSNPNLYWYRQAAGRGLQLLFYSVGIGQISSEVPQNLSASRPQDRQFILSSKKLLLSDSGFYLCAWNRVGGYTFGSGTRLTVV.

This sequence joins TRBV2 and TRBJ1-5; the match to TRBD1 covers 7 bases. The CDR3 runs 16 residues. The V gene's germline CDR1 is SNHLY and CDR2 FYNNEI. The trim removed 7 bases at V and 6 bases at J, leaving 15 bases unmatched. The CDR3 region has the DNA TGTGCCAGCACCGGACCCTTGGTAGGGGGCCGTCAGCCCCAGCATTTT. Protein: CASTGPLVGGRQPQHF.

This chain joins TRBV10-1 and TRBJ2-7, with 10 bases matching TRBD1. CDR3 length: 16 amino acids. V lost 6 bases, J lost 5 bases, and 13 bases stayed unmatched. Germline V gene lookup returns CDR1 WNHNN and CDR2 SYGVQD (reference sequence). The CDR3 nucleotides read TGCGCCAGCAGCCCAGACAGGGGGCCAAGTAGGAACGAGCAGTACGTC. Translating it yields CASSPDRGPSRNEQYV.

Only a few counts were recorded for this clone. The V gene is TRBV7-2, the J gene TRBJ1-5; the D gene is possibly TRBD1 (5 bases). This CDR3 contains 14 residues. V lost 2 bases and J lost 4, with 9 bases in between. Looked up from germline, CDR1 is SGHTA and CDR2 is FQGNSA. The CDR3 spells CASSLPRENQPQHF. DNA of the CDR3: TGTGCCAGCAGCTTACCCAGGGAAAATCAGCCCCAGCATTTT.

The rearrangement links TRBV5-4 to TRBJ1-1, with TRBD1 matching 7 bases. The V and J ends lost 5 bases and 0 bases, in that order; junction bases with no gene match: 16. The germline gives CDR1 SGHNT, CDR2 YYREEE (reference sequence). The CDR3 runs 18 residues. The CDR3 reads CASRSDRVDWTMNTEAFF. Here the CDR3 DNA reads TGTGCCAGCAGATCTGACAGGGTAGATTGGACGATGAACACTGAAGCTTTCTTT.

The V gene is TRBV7-2, the J gene TRBJ2-6; 7 bases line up with TRBD2. Per germline, CDR1 SGHTA and CDR2 FQGNSA. V shed 5 bases and J 2 bases; nucleotides not matched to a gene: 6. There are 16 residues in the CDR3. The CDR3 DNA reads TGTGCCAGCAGCCACTTACTAGCGACTGGGGCCAACGTCCTGACTTTC. Its translation is CASSHLLATGANVLTF.

This chain joins TRBV24-1 and TRBJ2-5; D possibly corresponds to TRBD2 (7 bases). The CDR3 contains 17 residues. CDR1 KGHDR and CDR2 SFDVKD come from the germline V gene. The V gene lost 6 bases and the J gene lost 0 bases, with 19 bases spanning the gap. CDR3 nucleotides: TGTGCCACCAGTCCTAGGGGGGGGTCGCCGTACCAAGAGACCCAGTACTTC. It translates to CATSPRGGSPYQETQYF.

In its sample, this clone was seen once. The V gene is TRBV9, the J gene TRBJ2-5; no clear D gene. From germline, CDR1 is SGDLS and CDR2 YYNGEE. This CDR3 comprises 11 residues. The germline V and J ends were trimmed by 3 bases and 5 bases, with 5 bases remaining between them. The CDR3 reads CASSASETQYF. Here the CDR3 DNA reads TGTGCCAGCAGCGCCTCGGAGACCCAGTACTTC.

This clone was seen once. The V and J genes are TRBV24-1 and TRBJ2-5, with 8 bases fitting TRBD1. J lost 5 bases, V lost 5 bases, and 6 bases had no gene match. Germline-derived CDR1 and CDR2 are KGHDR and SFDVKD. This CDR3 contains 14 residues. CDR3 amino acids: CATSGQGAWETQYF. CDR3 sequence (DNA): TGTGCCACCAGTGGCCAGGGGGCGTGGGAGACCCAGTACTTC.

Only one count was recorded for this clone. V is TRBV12-5 and J is TRBJ1-3; D is uncertain. The CDR3 totals 15 residues. Germline CDR1 LGHNT, CDR2 FRNRAP. Trimming took 6 bases from V and 1 from J, leaving 13 bases between them. CDR3 residues: CASGIPAVSGNTIYF. DNA for the CDR3: TGTGCTAGTGGAATCCCGGCGGTGTCTGGAAACACCATATATTTT.

The chain employs TRBV21-1 and TRBJ2-7; the tabulated D call, TRBD1, remains unverified against the DNA. TRBV21-1 is described as a pseudogene. The CDR3 has 15 amino acids. CDR3 DNA sequence: TGTGCCAGCAGCAAGGTCGGGGACACCCCCTACGAGCAGTACGTC. It is translated as CASSKVGDTPYEQYV.

This chain uses TRBV5-1 with TRBJ2-7; D perhaps matches TRBD1 (6 bases). Germline assignment: CDR1 SGHRS and CDR2 YFSETQ. This CDR3 is built from 14 residues. Deletions cut 0 bases from V and 4 bases from J, with 11 bases between. This CDR3 is CASSLDRAVYEQYV. In DNA, the CDR3 is TGCGCCAGCAGCTTGGACAGGGCCGTTTACGAGCAGTACGTC.

This clone was counted only a few times. The rearrangement uses TRBV21-1 and TRBJ1-2. TRBV21-1 is given as a pseudogene. CDR3 length equals 12 residues. CDR3 amino acids: CASSKDSGGYTF. For the CDR3, the DNA is TGTGCCAGCAGCAAGGACTCGGGGGGCTACACCTTC.

The chain is built from TRBV3-1 (or the pseudogene TRBV3-2) and TRBJ1-1; TRBD1 matches at 8 bases. Trimming took 7 bases from V and 4 from J; bases not matched to a gene: 5. CDR1 and CDR2 from the germline V gene are LGHDT and YNNKEL (reference sequence). The CDR3 is 13 amino acids. The DNA of the CDR3 is TGTGCCAGCACCCGACAGGGGTTCACTGAAGCTTTCTTT. This translates into CASTRQGFTEAFF.

This rearrangement joins TRBV5-6 to TRBJ2-4; D not resolved. Trimming removed 0 bases from V and 8 bases from J, with 12 bases in between. Germline V lookup: CDR1 SGHDT, CDR2 YYEEEE. This CDR3 spans 14 amino acids. The CDR3 DNA follows: TGTGCCAGCAGCTTGGCCAGGTCGCCAGACATTCAGTACTTC. Encoded protein: CASSLARSPDIQYF.